This TCR beta chain originates from a study of blood T cell repertoires in COVID-19. As for the study in general: There were acute and convalescent COVID-19 samples, and they came from the United States, Italy and Spain. Nucleic acid was either cDNA or gDNA, and it came from T cells, B-cell-depleted T cells, or PBMCs.

The CDR3 spans 14 residues. Trimming removed 1 base from V and 1 base from J, with 7 bases in between. Germline loops: CDR1 MGHRA, CDR2 YSYEKL. The cohort comprised adults aged about 18 to 90 years residing in 20 to 30 US areas. Per the authors' pipeline: The authors estimated nucleated cell counts from reference gene primer amplification. Only in-frame clones appear in the TCRdb table, and some are missing; sequencing was by immunoSEQ multiplex PCR. The V and J calls and the clone size are those of that table, but D and trimming were determined from the DNA. The table shows hundreds of thousands of clones, with about 84% occurring only once.

The sequence derives from a young man with acute COVID-19. Source material: PBMCs or T cells enriched from blood (not recorded which). The chain joins TRBV4-1 to TRBJ1-1; no clear D. CDR3 bases: TGCGCCAGCAGCCAAGGGGGAGGGAACACTGAAGCTTTCTTT. This encodes CASSQGGGNTEAFF.